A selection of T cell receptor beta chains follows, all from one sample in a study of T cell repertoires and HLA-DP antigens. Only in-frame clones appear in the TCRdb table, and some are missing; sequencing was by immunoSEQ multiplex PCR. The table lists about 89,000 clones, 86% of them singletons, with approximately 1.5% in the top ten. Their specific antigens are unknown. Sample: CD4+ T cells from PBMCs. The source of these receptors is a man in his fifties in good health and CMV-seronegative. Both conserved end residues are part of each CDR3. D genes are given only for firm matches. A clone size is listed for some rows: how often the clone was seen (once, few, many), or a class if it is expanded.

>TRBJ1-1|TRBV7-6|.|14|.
CASSQQGGNTEAFF
TGTGCCAGCAGCCAACAGGGAGGCAACACTGAAGCTTTCTTT
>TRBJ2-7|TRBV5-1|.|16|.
CASSLGTADVAYEQYF
TGCGCCAGCAGCTTGGGTACGGCGGACGTAGCCTACGAGCAGTACTTC
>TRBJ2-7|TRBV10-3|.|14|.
CAISAAGDPYEQYF
TGTGCCATCAGTGCGGCAGGAGATCCCTACGAGCAGTACTTC
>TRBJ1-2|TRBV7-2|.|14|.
CASSPRGPNYGYTF
TGTGCCAGCAGCCCGAGGGGTCCCAACTATGGCTACACCTTC
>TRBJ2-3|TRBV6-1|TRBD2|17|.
CASSETAGGYGTDTQYF
TGTGCCAGCAGTGAAACAGCGGGAGGGTACGGCACAGATACGCAGTATTTT
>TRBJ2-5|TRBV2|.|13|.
CASSGYRQETQYF
TGTGCCAGCAGTGGATACAGGCAAGAGACCCAGTACTTC
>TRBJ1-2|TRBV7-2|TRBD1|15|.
CASSSRQGFNYGYTF
TGTGCCAGCAGCTCCCGACAGGGATTTAACTATGGCTACACCTTC
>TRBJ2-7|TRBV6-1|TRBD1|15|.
CASSEPDRVFYEQYF
TGTGCCAGCAGTGAACCCGACAGGGTCTTCTACGAGCAGTACTTC
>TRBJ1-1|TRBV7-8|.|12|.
CASSHLSTEAFF
TGTGCCAGCAGCCATCTGAGCACTGAAGCTTTCTTT
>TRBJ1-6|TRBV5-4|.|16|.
CASSLWGAAFNSPLHF
TGTGCCAGCAGCTTGTGGGGGGCGGCCTTTAATTCACCCCTCCACTTT
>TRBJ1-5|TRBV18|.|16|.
CASSPVRGNMNQPQHF
TGTGCCAGCTCACCGGTAAGGGGCAACATGAATCAGCCCCAGCATTTT
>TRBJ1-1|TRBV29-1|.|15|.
CSAAGHLGVNTEAFF
TGCAGCGCCGCGGGACACCTGGGGGTGAACACTGAAGCTTTCTTT
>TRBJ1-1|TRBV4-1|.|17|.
CASSQVSGAQLKGEAFF
TGCGCCAGCAGCCAAGTTTCCGGGGCCCAGTTAAAGGGGGAAGCTTTCTTT
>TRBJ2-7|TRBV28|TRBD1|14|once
CASRQTTGVYEQYF
TGTGCCAGCAGACAGACGACAGGGGTCTACGAGCAGTACTTC
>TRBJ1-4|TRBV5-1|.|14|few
CASSLQGGIEKLFF
TGCGCCAGCAGCTTACAGGGCGGAATTGAAAAACTGTTTTTT
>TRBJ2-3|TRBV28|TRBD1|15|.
CASSLWQGVTDTQYF
TGTGCCAGCAGTTTGTGGCAGGGGGTCACAGATACGCAGTATTTT
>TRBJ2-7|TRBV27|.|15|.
CASAQRGTRGDEQYF
TGTGCCAGCGCCCAAAGGGGCACCCGTGGGGACGAGCAGTACTTC
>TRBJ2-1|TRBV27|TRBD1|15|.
CASRRRQGANNEQFF
TGTGCCAGCAGGCGGCGACAGGGGGCAAACAATGAGCAGTTCTTC
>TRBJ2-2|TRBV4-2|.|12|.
CASSQATGELFF
TGTGCCAGCAGCCAAGCCACCGGGGAGCTGTTTTTT
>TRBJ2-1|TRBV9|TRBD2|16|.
CASSFKTGTNNNEQFF
TGTGCCAGCAGCTTTAAAACCGGGACTAACAACAATGAGCAGTTCTTC
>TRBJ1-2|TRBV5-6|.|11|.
CASSRSGGYTF
TGTGCCAGCAGCCGCAGTGGCGGCTACACCTTC
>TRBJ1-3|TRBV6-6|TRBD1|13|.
CASGRGSGNTIYF
TGTGCCAGTGGCAGGGGGTCTGGAAACACCATATATTTT